These 27 T cell receptor beta chains were all obtained from the same sample, sequenced in a study of Ad26.COV2.S vaccination and SARS-CoV-2 variants. Sequencing used immunoSEQ multiplex PCR; TCRdb keeps in-frame clones, though not all of them. Of about 380,000 clones listed, about four fifths are singletons. The treatment denotes: some 20 received Ad26.COV2.S at low or high dose, single or two shots; about five received placebo; per-sample allocation not given. Sampling occurred on day 63 after the first vaccine or placebo injection. The source material was peripheral blood, sampled in a trial of Ad26.COV2.S vaccine versus placebo. These receptors came from a person aged 18-65 years who received the Ad26.COV2.S COVID-19 vaccine or a placebo.

This chain uses TRBV7-2 with TRBJ2-7, with a weak D call TRBD1 (6 bases). Germline values: CDR1 SGHTA, CDR2 FQGNSA. The V end was cut by 4 bases, the J end by 3 bases, with 13 bases between. The CDR3 extends over 14 amino acids. CDR3: CASSWDTFLYEQYF. CDR3 DNA: TGTGCCAGCAGCTGGGACACCTTCCTCTACGAGCAGTACTTC.

The chain carries TRBV5-1 and TRBJ1-2, with TRBD1 matching 10 bases. V shed 2 bases and J 7 bases; nucleotides not matched to a gene: 5. From germline, CDR1 is SGHRS and CDR2 YFSETQ. The CDR3 totals 14 residues. CDR3 in amino acids: CASSFGQGDLGYTF. Written as DNA, the CDR3 is TGCGCCAGCAGCTTTGGACAGGGGGATCTTGGCTACACCTTC.

This chain links TRBV5-1 with TRBJ2-1, with TRBD2 identical over 8 bases. CDR3 size: 18 residues. Germline CDR1 reads SGHRS; CDR2 reads YFSETQ. After removal of 0 bases from V and 2 bases from J, the junction contained 10 bases not matched to a gene. The CDR3 coding sequence is TGCGCCAGCAGCTTGGTGGCCAATATAGCGGGGCCCTACAATGAGCAGTTCTTC. This translates into CASSLVANIAGPYNEQFF.

This clone was seen more than once but under ten times. The chain links TRBV18 to TRBJ2-5; the D gene is possibly TRBD2 (6 bases). CDR3 size: 15 residues. Trimming pared 2 bases from V and 5 bases from J, leaving 15 bases between. Germline CDR1 is KGHSH and CDR2 is LQKENI. As DNA, the CDR3 is TGTGCCAGCTCACCATACAGGCGACGGGAGGAGACCCAGTACTTC. It translates to CASSPYRRREETQYF.

The table lists this clone with a few counts. V and J are TRBV10-3 and TRBJ2-7, with a possible D match to TRBD2 (5 bases). Germline-derived CDR1 and CDR2 are ENHRY and SYGVKD. The V and J ends lost 10 bases and 2 bases respectively, with 12 bases between them. The CDR3 is 12 residues long. The DNA of the CDR3 is TGTGCCACTGGACTGGGGACCTACGAGCAGTACTTC. Residues: CATGLGTYEQYF.

The V gene is TRBV7-6, the J gene TRBJ1-3; unclear D gene. The CDR3 is 14 residues long. V shed 2 bases and J shed 2 bases, with 7 bases lying between them. Germline V gene sequence: CDR1 SGHVS, CDR2 FNYEAQ. CDR3 loop: CASSLSVTGNTIYF. The CDR3 nucleotides are TGTGCCAGCAGCTTAAGTGTTACTGGAAACACCATATATTTT. The entire variable domain, with the rest obtained from reference TRBV7-6 and TRBJ1-3, is as follows: GAGVSQSPRYKVTKRGQDVALRCDPISGHVSLYWYRQALGQGPEFLTYFNYEAQQDKSGLPNDRFSAERPEGSISTLTIQRTEQRDSAMYRCASSLSVTGNTIYFGEGSWLTVV.

This chain uses TRBV2 with TRBJ2-7; D is uncertain. This CDR3 has 16 amino acids. Per germline, CDR1 SNHLY and CDR2 FYNNEI. V was cut by 2 bases and J by 6 bases, with 20 bases left in between. CDR3 in amino acids: CASSEFLSSPTAEQYF. Here the CDR3 DNA reads TGTGCCAGCAGTGAATTCCTATCCTCGCCGACCGCCGAGCAGTACTTC.

V and J are TRBV7-3 and TRBJ2-1; no clear D. From germline, CDR1 is SGHTA and CDR2 FQGTGA. The CDR3 loop spans 16 amino acids. The V end lost 0 bases, the J end lost 10 bases, and 19 bases lay between the germline ends. As DNA, the CDR3 is TGTGCCAGCAGCTTAACGGTTGGGGTGTCTGAACGGGAGCAGTTCTTC. This encodes CASSLTVGVSEREQFF.

V is TRBV6-4 and J is TRBJ2-2; D is ambiguous. Looked up from germline, CDR1 is MRHNA and CDR2 is SNTAGT. The CDR3 is 13 residues long. V dropped 2 bases and J dropped 7 bases, with 8 bases sitting between them. CDR3 region: CASSDGGVGELFF. Written as DNA, the CDR3 is TGTGCCAGCAGTGACGGTGGAGTCGGGGAGCTGTTTTTT.

V gene TRBV2 combines with J gene TRBJ1-1, with 7 bases that match TRBD1. Germline trimming cut 9 bases from V and 11 bases from J; bases unmatched to any gene: 6. The CDR3 covers 10 residues. Per germline, CDR1 SNHLY and CDR2 FYNNEI. CDR3 sequence reads: CASKTGVAFF. Here the CDR3 DNA reads TGTGCCAGTAAAACAGGGGTGGCTTTCTTT. The full variable domain, completed using reference TRBV2 and TRBJ1-1, is EPEVTQTPSHQVTQMGQEVILRCVPISNHLYFYWYRQILGQKVEFLVSFYNNEISEKSEIFDDQFSVERPDGSNFTLKIRSTKLEDSAMYFCASKTGVAFFGQGTRLTVV.

The chain has TRBV6-5 and TRBJ1-2, with 9 bases fitting TRBD1. The CDR3 is made up of 15 amino acids. The J segment lost 8 bases and the V segment lost 6 bases, leaving 13 bases of the junction unmatched. Germline lookup yields CDR1 MNHEY and CDR2 SVGAGI. CDR3 loop: CASSTELQGAPGYTF. DNA for the CDR3: TGTGCCAGCAGCACAGAACTACAGGGGGCGCCCGGCTACACCTTC.

This clone was counted once. The chain joins TRBV5-5 to TRBJ1-6, with D possibly matching TRBD1 (6 bases). Trimming cost V 2 bases and J 10 bases, with 22 bases left between them. The CDR3 totals 17 residues. Germline V lookup: CDR1 SGHKS, CDR2 YYEKEE (reference sequence). CDR3 region: CASSFRVAGASGSPLHF. The CDR3 DNA follows: TGTGCCAGCAGCTTTCGGGTAGCGGGGGCATCCGGGTCACCCCTCCACTTT.

This clone was counted a single time. The chain couples TRBV24-1 to TRBJ2-7, with D tentatively TRBD2 (6 bases). This CDR3 is built from 13 residues. V lost 4 bases to trimming and J lost 3 bases, with 9 bases between them. Looked up from germline, CDR1 is KGHDR and CDR2 is SFDVKD. The CDR3 DNA reads as TGTGCCACCAGTGAGGCGGGGTTCTACGAGCAGTACTTC. It translates to CATSEAGFYEQYF.

The sample holds one count of this clone. This chain joins TRBV3-1 (or the pseudogene TRBV3-2) and TRBJ1-2; no definite D call. CDR1 is LGHDT, CDR2 YNNKEL, per germline (reference sequence). The length of the CDR3 is 14 residues. V dropped 7 bases and J dropped 4 bases, with 16 bases sitting between them. The CDR3: CASILPESFYGYTF. CDR3 nucleotides: TGTGCCAGCATTCTTCCGGAATCATTCTATGGCTACACCTTC.

The J gene is TRBJ2-7, the V gene TRBV5-6; 8 positions agree with TRBD1. This CDR3 has 14 residues. In germline, CDR1 is SGHDT, CDR2 YYEEEE. V gave up 4 bases and J gave up 3 bases; unmatched junction bases: 6. CDR3 in amino acids: CASSRTGFGYEQYF. The CDR3 DNA reads as TGTGCCAGCAGCCGGACAGGGTTCGGCTACGAGCAGTACTTC. Supplemented by reference TRBV5-6 and TRBJ2-7, the full variable domain reads DAGVTQSPTHLIKTRGQQVTLRCSPKSGHDTVSWYQQALGQGPQFIFQYYEEEERQRGNFPDRFSGHQFPNYSSELNVNALLLGDSALYLCASSRTGFGYEQYFGPGTRLTVT.

This clone was picked up a small number of times. The chain carries TRBV7-9 and TRBJ1-1, with D unclear. Trimming cost V 4 bases and J 6 bases, with 9 bases left between them. CDR3 length equals 12 residues. Germline V gives CDR1 SEHNR, CDR2 FQNEAQ (reference sequence). CDR3 sequence (DNA): TGTGCCAGCAGCTGGGGAGCGGCTGAAGCTTTCTTT. This sequence encodes CASSWGAAEAFF.

V usage is TRBV18 and J usage is TRBJ1-1, with unresolved D. CDR3 length: 12 residues. From germline, CDR1 is KGHSH and CDR2 LQKENI. V was trimmed by 6 bases and J by 2 bases, leaving 7 bases between them. The CDR3, as DNA: TGTGCCAGCTCCCTCACAAACACTGAAGCTTTCTTT. The encoded protein is CASSLTNTEAFF.

The chain is built from TRBV7-2 and TRBJ2-7; D may match TRBD1 or TRBD2 (5 bases each). CDR1 is SGHTA, CDR2 FQGNSA, per germline. The V end lost 3 bases, the J end lost 7 bases, and 16 bases lay between the germline ends. This CDR3 is built from 14 residues. The CDR3 reads CASSFGTRVGEQYF. CDR3 bases: TGTGCCAGCAGCTTCGGGACGCGGGTGGGTGAGCAGTACTTC.

V usage is TRBV10-3 and J usage is TRBJ1-2; 7 bases fit TRBD1. There are 13 residues in the CDR3. From germline, CDR1 is ENHRY and CDR2 SYGVKD. V was pared by 6 bases and J by 2 bases, with 3 bases of the junction left unmatched. The CDR3 reads CAIRDRANYGYTF. The CDR3 DNA reads as TGTGCCATCAGAGACAGGGCCAACTATGGCTACACCTTC.

The gene calls are TRBV6-2 or TRBV6-3 and TRBJ1-5; D ambiguous. This CDR3 has 14 amino acids. V lost 2 bases and J lost 5, with 10 bases in between. Germline V CDR1 and CDR2: MNHEY, SVGEGT. The CDR3 DNA sequence: TGTGCCAGCAGTTACGGTGGCAGCTATCAGCCCCAGCATTTT. This gives the protein CASSYGGSYQPQHF.

The table lists this clone with a count of one. V usage is TRBV14 and J usage is TRBJ1-2, with 8 bases lining up with TRBD1. The germline gives CDR1 SGHDN, CDR2 FVKESK. The trim removed 1 base at V and 7 bases at J, leaving 11 bases unmatched. CDR3 size: 16 residues. The CDR3: CASSQVRRGLWSGYTF. CDR3 nucleotide sequence: TGTGCCAGCAGCCAAGTCCGCAGGGGGCTATGGAGTGGCTACACCTTC.

This chain connects TRBV6-2 or TRBV6-3 to TRBJ2-5; 9 nucleotides match TRBD1. Germline V gene data show CDR1 as MNHEY and CDR2 as SVGEGT. Trimming at V came to 6 bases and at J to 1 base, leaving 6 bases not matched to a gene. The CDR3 covers 15 residues. The CDR3 DNA reads as TGTGCCAGCAGCCCCGGGACAGGGCGCCAAGAGACCCAGTACTTC. Protein product: CASSPGTGRQETQYF.

In its sample, this clone was seen once. V and J are TRBV5-8 and TRBJ2-1; maybe TRBD2 (6 bases). Germline loops: CDR1 SGHTS, CDR2 YDEGEE. CDR3 length equals 13 residues. V was shortened by 4 bases and J by 7 bases, with 12 bases between the two germline ends. The CDR3 reads CASSPRGSNEQFF. Written as DNA, the CDR3 is TGTGCCAGCAGCCCTCGGGGGTCGAATGAGCAGTTCTTC.

This sequence joins TRBV12-3 or TRBV12-4 and TRBJ2-3, with D unresolved. The CDR3 is 11 residues long. Trimming pared 8 bases from V and 6 bases from J, leaving 9 bases between. CDR3 amino acids: CASAPKDTQYF. CDR3 nucleotides: TGTGCCAGCGCTCCCAAGGATACGCAGTATTTT.

The chain couples TRBV29-1 to TRBJ2-3; the D gene is possibly TRBD2 (5 bases). CDR3 size: 12 residues. CDR1 is SQVTM and CDR2 is ANQGSEA in the germline V gene. Between the trimmed V and J ends, which lost 6 bases and 6 bases, there was a span of 13 bases. DNA for the CDR3: TGCAGCGTCGGGGATGGGCCCGATACGCAGTATTTT. It is translated as CSVGDGPDTQYF.

The rearrangement links TRBV18 to TRBJ1-1, with no clear D. The germline V gene has CDR1 KGHSH and CDR2 LQKENI. V lost 3 bases to trimming and J lost 5 bases, with 10 bases between them. CDR3 length: 13 residues. In DNA, the CDR3 is TGTGCCAGCTCACCCCTAGCGGGTACTGAAGCTTTCTTT. Its translation: CASSPLAGTEAFF.

The chain uses TRBV11-2 and TRBJ2-2, with D possibly being TRBD2 (6 bases). The CDR3 consists of 16 residues. Germline lookup yields CDR1 SGHAT and CDR2 FQNNGV. V gave up 6 bases and J gave up 1 base, with 15 bases separating them. The CDR3 loop is CASRNWRGRNTGELFF. The CDR3 coding sequence is TGTGCCAGCAGGAACTGGAGGGGACGGAACACCGGGGAGCTGTTTTTT.